The 8 T cell receptor beta chains below were found in one sample sequenced in a study of T cells in Graves' hyperthyroidism and ophthalmopathy. Amplification yielded TCR beta CDR3 regions, with RNA transcripts as the source. The primer set for the first-round RT-PCR of the TCR CDR3 was HTBI. TCRdb re-called the multiplex PCR reads with MiXCR, one entry per CDR3 protein. Of around 560,000 distinct CDR3 sequences in the sample, around 17% were seen once. The sequencing input was blood. Every receptor here comes from a woman aged 18-35 years with Graves' hyperthyroidism.

About this clonotype itself: A much larger clone lies one base from this, so it may be a read error. The chain uses TRBV25-1 and TRBJ2-5; 9 bases match TRBD2. The length of the CDR3 is 17 residues. Germline-derived CDR1 and CDR2 are MGHDK and SYGVNS. Trimming removed 4 bases from V and 0 bases from J; junction bases left unmatched: 9. The CDR3 here is CASSGSGLARDQETQYF. For the CDR3, the DNA is TGTGCCAGCAGTGGATCTGGACTAGCGAGGGACCAAGAGACCCAGTACTTC.

This clonotype was seen at least ten times. The V call is TRBV6-1, the J call TRBJ2-1; 7 nucleotides line up with TRBD2. The junction had 0 bases not matched to a gene; V was cut back by 1 base and J by 0 bases. CDR3 length: 15 amino acids. CDR1 is MNHNS and CDR2 is SASEGT in the germline V gene. The CDR3 spells CASSEGGGSYNEQFF. Written as DNA, the CDR3 is TGTGCCAGCAGTGAAGGCGGGGGCTCCTACAATGAGCAGTTCTTC.

This clonotype was seen more than once but under ten times. The CDR3 is CATGGRNEQFF. Written as DNA, the CDR3 is TGTGCCACTGGGGGGAGGAATGAGCAGTTCTTC. The chain has TRBV25-1 and TRBJ2-1; D possibly corresponds to TRBD2 (6 bases). Germline CDR1 reads MGHDK; CDR2 reads SYGVNS. This CDR3 is built from 11 residues. Between the trimmed V and J ends, which lost 10 bases and 7 bases, there was a span of 11 bases.

The genes are TRBV3-1 and TRBJ2-7, with 12 nucleotides matching TRBD2. J gave up 1 base and V 3 bases, and 4 bases lay outside the gene matches. Germline CDR1 is LGHDT and CDR2 is YNNKEL (reference sequence). The CDR3 runs to 16 residues. The CDR3 here is CASSQALAGGSYEQYF. DNA for the CDR3: TGTGCCAGCAGCCAGGCGCTAGCGGGGGGGTCCTACGAGCAGTACTTC.

About this clonotype: A much larger clonotype is one base distant, so this may be a read error. The CDR3 protein is CATSSFQGPITDTQYF. CDR3 DNA sequence: TGTGCCACCAGTTCTTTTCAGGGACCTATCACAGATACGCAGTATTTT. The J gene is TRBJ2-3, the V gene TRBV24-1; D is perhaps TRBD1 or TRBD2 (5 bases each). Trimming took off 6 bases at V and 2 bases at J, with 17 bases between the two ends. The germline CDR1 and CDR2 sequences are KGHDR and SFDVKD. The CDR3 spans 16 residues.

This clonotype was observed at least ten times. The chain couples TRBV7-9 to TRBJ2-1; TRBD2 matches at 7 bases. V trimming: 3 bases; J trimming: 8 bases; junction bases outside the gene matches: 7. Per the germline V gene, CDR1 is SEHNR and CDR2 is FQNEAQ (reference sequence). This CDR3 region has 14 residues. In nucleotides, the CDR3 is TGTGCCAGCAGCTTCGGATGGGAGGGAGATGAGCAGTTCTTC. Its protein is CASSFGWEGDEQFF.

This clonotype occurred many times. The V call is TRBV2, the J call TRBJ2-1; the match to TRBD1 covers 8 bases. V shed 6 bases and J 1 base; nucleotides not matched to a gene: 5. There are 15 residues in the CDR3. Germline-derived CDR1 and CDR2 are SNHLY and FYNNEI. The CDR3 loop is CASRADRGSYNEQFF. CDR3 DNA: TGTGCCAGCAGAGCAGACAGGGGTTCCTACAATGAGCAGTTCTTC.

There are a few counts of this clonotype. The CDR3 sequence: CASSYPAGSNQPQHF. CDR3 nucleotide sequence: TGTGCCAGCAGTTACCCGGCAGGGAGCAATCAGCCCCAGCATTTT. The chain is built from TRBV6-6 and TRBJ1-5, with D possibly being TRBD1 (5 bases). In germline, CDR1 is MNHNY, CDR2 SVGAGI (reference sequence). This CDR3 comprises 15 residues. Trimming shortened V by 2 bases and J by 1 base, and 9 bases separated the two germline ends.